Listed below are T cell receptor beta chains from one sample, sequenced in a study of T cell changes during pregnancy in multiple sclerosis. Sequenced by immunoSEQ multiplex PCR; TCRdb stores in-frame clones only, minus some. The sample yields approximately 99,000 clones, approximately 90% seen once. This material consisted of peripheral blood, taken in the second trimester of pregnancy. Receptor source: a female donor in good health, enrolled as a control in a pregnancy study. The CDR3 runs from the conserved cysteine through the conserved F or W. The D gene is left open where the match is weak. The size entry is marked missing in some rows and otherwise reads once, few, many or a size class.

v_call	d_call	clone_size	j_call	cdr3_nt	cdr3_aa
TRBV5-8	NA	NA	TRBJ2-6	TGTGCCAGCAGCCCATGGGACTCTTCTCTCTCTGGGGCCAACGTCCTGACTTTC	CASSPWDSSLSGANVLTF
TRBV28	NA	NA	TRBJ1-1	TGTGCCAGCAGTTTCGGGGGGGCGCGGCTCACTGAAGCTTTCTTT	CASSFGGARLTEAFF
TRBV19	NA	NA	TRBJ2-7	TGTGCCAGTAGTATGGGGCTAGGGTTTACCAACTCCTACGAGCAGTACTTC	CASSMGLGFTNSYEQYF
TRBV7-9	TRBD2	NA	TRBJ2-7	TGTGCCAGCAGCTTAAGGGGACTAGCGAGAACCTACGAGCAGTACTTC	CASSLRGLARTYEQYF
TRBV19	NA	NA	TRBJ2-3	TGTGCCAGTAGTCTTCGGAGGGGGACAGAGGGGACAGATACGCAGTATTTT	CASSLRRGTEGTDTQYF
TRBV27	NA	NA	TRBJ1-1	TGTGCCAGCAGCCGAAGACAGGATTCTTACATGAACACTGAAGCTTTCTTT	CASSRRQDSYMNTEAFF
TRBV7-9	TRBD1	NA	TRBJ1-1	TGTGCCAGCAGCTGGGGGACAGCGGAACGAACTGAAGCTTTCTTT	CASSWGTAERTEAFF
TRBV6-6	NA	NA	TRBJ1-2	TGTGCCAGCAGTTATCCGCCCCGGCAGGGGAACTATGGCTACACCTTC	CASSYPPRQGNYGYTF
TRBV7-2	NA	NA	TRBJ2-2	TGTGCCAGCAGCTTTAAAAACACCGGGGAGCTGTTTTTT	CASSFKNTGELFF
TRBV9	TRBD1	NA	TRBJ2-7	TGTGCCAGCAGCCCAGGGGGATCGAACCAATACGAGCAGTACTTC	CASSPGGSNQYEQYF
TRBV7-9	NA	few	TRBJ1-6	TGTGCCAGCAGCGGGGAAGGACACCTCAGCTCCTATAATTCACCCCTCCACTTT	CASSGEGHLSSYNSPLHF
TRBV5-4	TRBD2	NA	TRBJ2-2	TGTGCCAGCAGCTCGTTGACTAGCGGGAGGCGGACCGGGGAGCTGTTTTTT	CASSSLTSGRRTGELFF
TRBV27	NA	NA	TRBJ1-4	TGTGCCAGCAGTTTGGGGGACTCTAATGAAAAACTGTTTTTT	CASSLGDSNEKLFF
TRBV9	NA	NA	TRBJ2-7	TGTGCCAGCAGCGTAGGTGGCGGGGGCCTGCTGGAGCAGTACTTC	CASSVGGGGLLEQYF
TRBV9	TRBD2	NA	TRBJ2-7	TGTGCCAGCAGCGTGGGACTAGCGGGGGGCATATCCTACGAGCAGTACTTC	CASSVGLAGGISYEQYF
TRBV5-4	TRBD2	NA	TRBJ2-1	TGTGCCAGCATTAATAGCGGGACCTACAATGAGCAGTTCTTC	CASINSGTYNEQFF